Below are 3 T cell receptor beta chains sequenced from a single sample in a study of blood T cell repertoires in COVID-19. Generated by immunoSEQ multiplex PCR, the TCRdb table keeps only in-frame clones and is missing some. Of roughly 410,000 clones in the sample, 70% to 90% are singletons; the top ten hold approximately 1.2%. The sample taken for sequencing was peripheral blood. The receptors shown here come from a man in his forties or fifties with acute or convalescent COVID-19.

The CDR3 nucleotides are TGTGCCAGCAGCGAGAGGAGCTCTGGAAACACCATATATTTT. It codes for CASSERSSGNTIYF. The rearrangement joins TRBV9 to TRBJ1-3; D ambiguous. This CDR3 comprises 14 residues. The V and J ends lost 3 bases and 0 bases respectively, with 7 bases between them. Germline CDR1 SGDLS, CDR2 YYNGEE.

The CDR3 here is CASSPGGLDYEQYF. The CDR3 DNA sequence: TGTGCCAGCAGCCCGGGGGGTCTAGACTACGAGCAGTACTTC. This chain uses TRBV7-3 with TRBJ2-7; 7 bases are a match to TRBD2. J gave up 3 bases and V 5 bases, and 7 bases lay outside the gene matches. The CDR3 covers 14 residues. Germline assignment: CDR1 SGHTA and CDR2 FQGTGA.

This clone occurred once. This chain uses TRBV7-2 with TRBJ1-4, with D possibly being TRBD1 (5 bases). The CDR3 is made up of 14 amino acids. The germline V gene has CDR1 SGHTA and CDR2 FQGNSA. Between the trimmed V and J ends, which lost 5 bases and 4 bases, there was a span of 11 bases. The CDR3 nucleotides read TGTGCCAGCAGCGCGGGGCGGCATAATGAAAAACTGTTTTTT. It encodes CASSAGRHNEKLFF.